What follows are 4 T cell receptor beta chains derived from one specimen sequenced in a study of cytomegalovirus exposure and HLA in healthy donors. The PCR used 60 Vbeta and 13 Jbeta primers. The assay was immunoSEQ multiplex PCR, and TCRdb's table has in-frame clones only and misses some. The table includes roughly 130,000 clones, around 70% detected once. The sequencing sample was made of PBMCs. These TCRs come from a man aged 35 to 55 in good health and CMV-seropositive.

J is TRBJ1-6 and V is TRBV29-1; 7 bases are shared with TRBD1. Germline V gene lookup returns CDR1 SQVTM and CDR2 ANQGSEA. The CDR3 has 13 amino acids. V shed 4 bases and J 9 bases; nucleotides not matched to a gene: 6. CDR3 DNA sequence: TGCAGCGTTGGGGGACAGAACGGTTCACCCCTCCACTTT. It specifies CSVGGQNGSPLHF.

The gene calls are TRBV7-8 and TRBJ1-4, with 12 bases fitting TRBD1. This CDR3 region has 15 residues. Germline V gene sequence: CDR1 SGHVS, CDR2 FQNEAQ. Trimming at V came to 1 base and at J to 8 bases, leaving 2 bases not matched to a gene. The CDR3 region has the DNA TGTGCCAGCAGCTTAGGGGACAGGGGGCGGGAAAAACTGTTTTTT. Translating it yields CASSLGDRGREKLFF.

The table lists this clone with a few counts. This chain uses TRBV10-2 with TRBJ2-1; possibly TRBD1 for D (5 bases). The CDR3 runs 13 residues. Germline CDR1 reads WSHSY; CDR2 reads SAAADI. V was cut by 4 bases and J by 7 bases, with 11 bases left in between. CDR3 nucleotides: TGCGCCAGCAGTGTAGACAGACCAAATGAGCAGTTCTTC. Its protein is CASSVDRPNEQFF.

This chain uses TRBV2 with TRBJ1-1; 7 positions agree with TRBD1. Trimming cost V 6 bases and J 5 bases; bases outside gene matches: 12. CDR3 length equals 15 residues. Germline-derived CDR1 and CDR2 are SNHLY and FYNNEI. The DNA for the CDR3 is TGTGCCAGCAGCCAACACGACGGACAGGTAACTGAAGCTTTCTTT. It translates to CASSQHDGQVTEAFF. The full variable domain, with the rest looked up from reference TRBV2 and TRBJ1-1, is EPEVTQTPSHQVTQMGQEVILRCVPISNHLYFYWYRQILGQKVEFLVSFYNNEISEKSEIFDDQFSVERPDGSNFTLKIRSTKLEDSAMYFCASSQHDGQVTEAFFGQGTRLTVV.